This passage covers 12 T cell receptor beta chains from one sample sequenced in a study of CD8+ T cells in alopecia areata. The study sorted pooled cutaneous lymph node cells by CD4, CD8alpha, NKG2D, NKG2ACE and other markers. It was cDNA, reverse transcribed from extracted RNA, that served as the sequencing template. The table came from immunoSEQ multiplex PCR; TCRdb's copy has only in-frame clones and leaves some out. The sample includes 200,000 to 300,000 clones, none of them occurring once. The source material was CD4+ T cells sorted from a lymph node. The origin of the receptors is a C3H/HeJ mouse with alopecia areata. Strain haplotype at MHC: H2-k.

There are a few counts of this clone. The gene names given are mouse names. From the germline J gene comes the end of the CDR3, since the read stops 4 residues before it. The rearrangement joins TRBV13-1 to TRBJ2-7; 7 positions agree with TRBD2. CDR3 size: 12 residues. Germline V gives CDR1 NSHNY, CDR2 SYGAGN. The DNA read from the CDR3 is TGTGCCAGCAGAGAGACTGGGTAT. This translates into CASRETGY. The full CDR3 protein reads CASRETGYEQYF.

This clone was counted between two and nine times. Gene names refer to mouse genes. CDR3 DNA (partial): TGTGCCAGCAGCCAAGACGGGACTGGGACTAGTGCAGAA. Its protein is CASSQDGTGTSAE. The complete CDR3 reads CASSQDGTGTSAETLYF. The chain uses TRBV5 and TRBJ2-3; the match to TRBD2 covers 9 bases. Read sequence stops 4 residues before the CDR3 end, and the germline J gene provides the missing end. The CDR3 has 17 amino acids. V was pared by 0 bases and J by 0 bases, with 4 bases of the junction left unmatched. Germline V CDR1 and CDR2: LGHNA, YNLKQL (reference sequence).

To note about this clone: Gene names refer to mouse genes. The observed sequence ends 4 residues before the CDR3 terminus, with the missing tail filled in from the germline J gene. The chain joins TRBV31 to TRBJ2-1, with 12 bases matching TRBD1. With 2 bases clipped from V and 3 bases from J, the junction kept 5 bases outside the gene matches. Germline V gene sequence: CDR1 GKSSPN, CDR2 SITVG. This CDR3 contains 16 residues. The CDR3 region is CAWSSGTGGFYAEQFF. The CDR3 bases that were read are TGTGCCTGGAGTTCCGGGACAGGGGGCTTCTATGCT.

This clone was picked up a small number of times. Genes and germline are mouse. The read stops 4 residues short of the end of the CDR3; the missing end is completed from the germline J gene. Other nucleotide sequences from this sample produce the same CDR3. This rearrangement joins TRBV13-3 to TRBJ1-2; 7 bases are a match to TRBD1. Trimming took 4 bases from V and 0 from J; bases not matched to a gene: 3. Germline lookup yields CDR1 NNHDY and CDR2 SYVADS. CDR3 length: 14 residues. The part of the CDR3 DNA that was read is TGTGCCAGCAGTCGGGACAGTTCAAACTCC. Protein: CASSRDSSNS. The full CDR3 protein reads CASSRDSSNSDYTF.

With regard to this clone: Gene names refer to mouse genes. The read ends 4 residues shy of where the CDR3 ends; the end is completed using the germline J gene. The rearrangement links TRBV13-2 to TRBJ2-7, with TRBD2 identical over 10 bases. V lost 2 bases and J lost 3; bases outside the gene matches: 2. The CDR3 runs to 14 residues. Per germline, CDR1 NNHNN and CDR2 SYGAGS (reference sequence). The covered CDR3 bases are TGTGCCAGCGGTGAAGGACTGGGGGACTAT. Amino acids: CASGEGLGDY. The full-length CDR3 reads as CASGEGLGDYEQYF.

This clone was seen a few times. Genes and germline come from the mouse. The read terminates 4 residues before the CDR3 end, so the remaining end is supplied by the germline J gene. The rearrangement links TRBV19 to TRBJ2-2; 7 bases map to TRBD2. The CDR3 contains 14 residues. CDR1 FNHDT and CDR2 SITEND come from the germline V gene (reference sequence). V lost 3 bases to trimming and J lost 1 base; unmatched junction nucleotides: 0. The CDR3 sequence is CASSNWGNTGQLYF. The DNA read from the CDR3 is TGTGCCAGCAGTAACTGGGGAAACACCGGG. Variable domain in full (rest from reference TRBV19 and TRBJ2-2): GGIITQTPKFLIGQEGQKLTLKCQQNFNHDTMYWYRQDSGKGLRLIYYSITENDLQKGDLSEGYDASREKKSSFSLTVTSAQKNEMAVFLCASSNWGNTGQLYFGEGSKLTVL.

This clone was found a few times. These gene names are mouse names. The sequence runs out 4 residues before the end of the CDR3; the remainder is reconstructed from the germline J gene. The sample has other DNA sequences that encode this CDR3 too. This chain links TRBV31 with TRBJ2-2; D is perhaps TRBD2 (6 bases). The V and J ends lost 0 bases and 6 bases respectively, with 11 bases between them. The CDR3 covers 14 residues. Germline loops: CDR1 GKSSPN, CDR2 SITVG. The CDR3 bases that were read are TGTGCCTGGAGTCTACTGGGAGGGCCCGGG. This encodes CAWSLLGGPG. The whole CDR3 sequence reads CAWSLLGGPGQLYF.

Notes on this clone: Gene names are the mouse ones. Coverage ceases 4 residues before the CDR3 finishes, and the germline J gene fills in the end. The same CDR3 arises from other DNA sequences in this sample as well. The chain combines TRBV31 with TRBJ1-2; 7 bases line up with TRBD1. The CDR3 length is 14 residues. The germline V gene encodes CDR1 GKSSPN and CDR2 SITVG. The CDR3 is CAWSPYRGGSDYTF. The sequenced part of the CDR3 DNA is TGTGCCTGGAGCCCCTACAGGGGAGGGTCC.

As for this clone: Mouse gene names and germline throughout. The CDR3 end lies 4 residues beyond the end of the read and is filled in from the germline J gene. The chain recombines TRBV13-3 with TRBJ2-4, with 10 bases lining up with TRBD2. The CDR3 has 16 amino acids. CDR1 and CDR2 (germline): NNHDY, SYVADS. The part of the CDR3 DNA that was read is TGTGCCAGCAGTGATATGGGGGACTGGGGTAGGAAC. Amino acid sequence: CASSDMGDWGRN. The CDR3 as a whole reads CASSDMGDWGRNTLYF.

This clone was picked up a small number of times. The germline and genes are mouse ones. The read terminates 4 residues before the CDR3 end, so the remaining end is supplied by the germline J gene. V usage is TRBV13-3 and J usage is TRBJ2-3, with TRBD2 matching over 7 bases. Trimming cost V 2 bases and J 0 bases; bases outside gene matches: 3. The CDR3 sequence is 15 residues long. Germline V gene data show CDR1 as NNHDY and CDR2 as SYVADS. Incomplete CDR3 DNA: TGTGCCAGCAGTGAACTGGGGCGTAGTGCAGAA. Translation gives CASSELGRSAE. The CDR3 as a whole reads CASSELGRSAETLYF.

Note on this clone: The gene names given are mouse names. With the read ending 4 residues before the CDR3 end, the germline J gene is used to fill in that end. This rearrangement joins TRBV5 to TRBJ1-1; TRBD1 agrees at 8 bases. The CDR3 contains 15 residues. Germline V CDR1 and CDR2: LGHNA, YNLKQL (reference sequence). V was pared by 2 bases and J by 3 bases, with 5 bases of the junction left unmatched. CDR3 DNA, as far as it was read: TGTGCCAGCAGCCAACCAGGGGGCGCGGACACA. Translated: CASSQPGGADT. The full CDR3 protein reads CASSQPGGADTEVFF.

This clone was seen a handful of times. The gene symbols are mouse symbols. The read falls 4 residues short of the CDR3 end, and the missing part is taken from the germline J gene. The chain uses TRBV13-1 and TRBJ2-1, with TRBD2 identical over 11 bases. The CDR3 runs 15 residues. The V gene end was trimmed by 5 bases and the J gene end by 4 bases; junction bases not matched to a gene: 5. In germline, CDR1 is NSHNY, CDR2 SYGAGN. CDR3 DNA, as far as it was read: TGTGCCAGCAGGGACCGGGACTGGGGGTATGCT. Translation: CASRDRDWGYA. The full CDR3 protein is CASRDRDWGYAEQFF.